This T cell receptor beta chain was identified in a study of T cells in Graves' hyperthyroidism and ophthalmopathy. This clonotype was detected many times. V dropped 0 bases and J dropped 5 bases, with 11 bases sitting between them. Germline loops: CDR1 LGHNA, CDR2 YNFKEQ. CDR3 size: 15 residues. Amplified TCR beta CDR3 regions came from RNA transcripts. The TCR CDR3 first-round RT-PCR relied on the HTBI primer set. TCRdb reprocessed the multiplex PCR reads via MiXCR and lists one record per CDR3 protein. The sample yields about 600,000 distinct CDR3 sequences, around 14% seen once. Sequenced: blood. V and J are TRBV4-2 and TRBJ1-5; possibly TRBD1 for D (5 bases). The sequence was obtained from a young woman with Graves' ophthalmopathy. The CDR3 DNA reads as TGTGCCAGCAGCCAAGAGGGCAGGGAAGATCAGCCCCAGCATTTT. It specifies CASSQEGREDQPQHF.